These T cell receptor beta chains were read from a single sample in a study of blood T cells in healthy people across ages. A single record per CDR3 protein comes from TCRdb applying MiXCR to the 5' RACE reads. In the table there are some 1.5 million distinct CDR3 sequences, 28% of which are singletons. Sequencing used blood. These receptors all come from a woman between 25 and 40 years old in good health. Both conserved end residues are part of each CDR3. D genes are given only for firm matches. Rows give clone size only sometimes, using once, few, many, or a class for an expanded clone.

d_call | j_call | clone_size | v_call | cdr3_nt | cdr3_aa
TRBD2 | TRBJ2-3 | few | TRBV5-1 | TGCGCCAGCAGTATCATAGCGGGGGACACAGATACGCAGTATTTT | CASSIIAGDTDTQYF
- | TRBJ2-1 | once | TRBV27 | TGTGCCAGCAGTTTAAATTACTTGGATGAGCAGTTCTTC | CASSLNYLDEQFF
TRBD1 | TRBJ1-1 | - | TRBV15 | TGTGCCACCAGCAGAGTTTACGGCCAGACAGGGGGCGAAGCTTTCTTT | CATSRVYGQTGGEAFF
TRBD1 | TRBJ1-1 | few | TRBV7-2 | TGTGCCAGCAGCCAACGACAGGGGAGCACTGAAGCTTTCTTT | CASSQRQGSTEAFF
- | TRBJ1-4 | - | TRBV28 | TGTGCCAGCAGTCCCCCAGGGTGGGCTAATGAAAAACTGTTTTTT | CASSPPGWANEKLFF
TRBD2 | TRBJ2-3 | - | TRBV20-1 | TGCAGTGCTAGCGGGGGGGCCTGGACAGATACGCAGTATTTT | CSASGGAWTDTQYF
- | TRBJ2-1 | - | TRBV7-2 | TGTGCCAGCAGCTCCTACGGACAGAACAATGAGCAGTTCTTC | CASSSYGQNNEQFF
- | TRBJ2-3 | - | TRBV10-3 | TGTGCCATCAGTGAGTCGGGGGTCAACACAGATACGCAGTATTTT | CAISESGVNTDTQYF
TRBD2 | TRBJ2-1 | many | TRBV7-3 | TGTGCCAGCAGCCCCGAGGGGACTAGCGGGGGGAGGGAGCAGTTCTTC | CASSPEGTSGGREQFF
TRBD1 | TRBJ1-2 | - | TRBV6-6 | TGTGCCAGCAGTTACCTGAGAGGCGGACAGGGCTATGGCTACACCTTC | CASSYLRGGQGYGYTF
TRBD2 | TRBJ2-5 | - | TRBV6-4 | TGTGCCAGCAGAAGTGATAGCGGGGGGGCGTGGCAAGAGACCCAGTACTTC | CASRSDSGGAWQETQYF
- | TRBJ2-6 | - | TRBV20-1 | TGCAGTGCTACGGATTCGGGAGCTGGGGCCAACGTCCTGACTTTC | CSATDSGAGANVLTF
TRBD1 | TRBJ1-1 | once | TRBV6-2/TRBV6-3 | TGTGCCAGCAGGTCAGGACAGGATTACACTGAAGCTTTCTTT | CASRSGQDYTEAFF
- | TRBJ1-4 | few | TRBV5-1 | TGCGCCAGCAGCTTGGGGACCGAAGCAACTAATGAAAAACTGTTTTTT | CASSLGTEATNEKLFF
TRBD2 | TRBJ2-5 | - | TRBV11-2 | TGTGCCAGCAGCTTACCCGTAGCGGGAGGTCGAGAGACCCAGTACTTC | CASSLPVAGGRETQYF
TRBD2 | TRBJ2-3 | - | TRBV5-1 | TGCGCCAGCAGACCATATGGGGGAGGGCCCGCAGATACGCAGTATTTT | CASRPYGGGPADTQYF
- | TRBJ2-3 | - | TRBV14 | TGTGCCAGCAGACAGACGGCTAGCACAGATACGCAGTATTTT | CASRQTASTDTQYF
TRBD1 | TRBJ2-1 | few | TRBV6-5 | TGTGCCAGCAGTTACTCGGGACAGGGGTACAATGAGCAGTTCTTC | CASSYSGQGYNEQFF
TRBD1 | TRBJ2-1 | few | TRBV6-2/TRBV6-3 | TGTGCCAGCATCAAGCGGGACAGGGAGGACAATGAGCAGTTCTTC | CASIKRDREDNEQFF
- | TRBJ2-1 | few | TRBV20-1 | TGCAGTGCTAGAGAAGGAGGTTTGCGAGAGCAGTTCTTC | CSAREGGLREQFF
TRBD2 | TRBJ2-1 | - | TRBV10-3 | TGTGCCACCAGTGAGGCGGGGGGCGTTTTGAATGAGCAGTTCTTC | CATSEAGGVLNEQFF
TRBD1 | TRBJ2-6 | few | TRBV11-2 | TGTGCCAGCAGCCTCGGGACAGGGGGCTTGGCTGGGGCCAACGTCCTGACTTTC | CASSLGTGGLAGANVLTF
TRBD1 | TRBJ2-7 | - | TRBV7-9 | TGTGCCAGCAGCTTGGTACAGGGGAACGAGCGGTACTTC | CASSLVQGNERYF
- | TRBJ1-2 | - | TRBV28 | TGTGCCAGCAGGGACGCAGGCGAAATAGAGGGCTACACCTTC | CASRDAGEIEGYTF
- | TRBJ2-5 | many | TRBV12-3/TRBV12-4 | TGTGCCAGCAGCCCCTTCAGAGAAGGGACCCAGTACTTC | CASSPFREGTQYF
- | TRBJ2-7 | many | TRBV5-1 | TGCGCCAGCAGCCCGAACGTCGGGGGGCTTGGTTACGAGCAGTACTTC | CASSPNVGGLGYEQYF
TRBD1 | TRBJ1-4 | few | TRBV6-1 | TGTGCCAGCAGGACAACAGGGGTGCGCTTCGCCGGATCTAATGAAAAACTGTTTTTT | CASRTTGVRFAGSNEKLFF
- | TRBJ2-1 | many | TRBV7-2 | TGTGCCAGCAGCTTAGGTACGCAGGCCCTGAATGAGCAGTTCTTC | CASSLGTQALNEQFF
TRBD2 | TRBJ2-3 | many | TRBV12-3/TRBV12-4 | TGTGCCAGCAGGGGACTAGCGGGAGGGAGAGATACGCAGTATTTT | CASRGLAGGRDTQYF
- | TRBJ2-1 | once | TRBV14 | TGTGCCAGCAGCCCGTCAGGACTTTCGGATGAGCAGTTCTTC | CASSPSGLSDEQFF
TRBD2 | TRBJ2-1 | many | TRBV20-1 | TGCAGTGCTTCTCTAGCGGGAGTCATCTACAATGAGCAGTTCTTC | CSASLAGVIYNEQFF
TRBD1 | TRBJ2-1 | - | TRBV7-2 | TGTGCCAGCAGCTTAGGAGGGACAGGGACCAATGAGCAGTTCTTC | CASSLGGTGTNEQFF
- | TRBJ1-2 | few | TRBV18 | TGTGCCAGCTCACCCAAAGCCAGGGAGTATGGCTACACCTTC | CASSPKAREYGYTF
- | TRBJ1-1 | few | TRBV11-2 | TGTGCCAGCAGCTTTACAGGTGATGAAGCTTTCTTT | CASSFTGDEAFF
- | TRBJ1-2 | - | TRBV10-3 | TGTGCCATCAGTGGGGTCCTAGGGGGCTACACCTTC | CAISGVLGGYTF
TRBD2 | TRBJ2-7 | few | TRBV20-1 | TGCAGTGCGATGAGGCGTCTAGCGGGGGGCCCAGCCTACGAGCAGTACTTC | CSAMRRLAGGPAYEQYF
TRBD1 | TRBJ1-5 | - | TRBV20-1 | TGCAGTGCCCCACCGAGACAGGGGGGAAATCAGCCCCAGCATTTT | CSAPPRQGGNQPQHF
- | TRBJ2-7 | many | TRBV5-5 | TGTGCCAGCAGCTCAAGCCTAAACGAGCAGTACTTC | CASSSSLNEQYF
- | TRBJ1-2 | few | TRBV28 | TGTGCCACCTTCCCCTCCCTAGGAAACTATGGCTACACCTTC | CATFPSLGNYGYTF
TRBD1 | TRBJ2-3 | - | TRBV9 | TGTGCCAGCAGCTCGGGACAGGCTAACACAGATACGCAGTATTTT | CASSSGQANTDTQYF
- | TRBJ1-2 | - | TRBV5-3 | TGTGCCAGAAGCGGAACACCGACAGAAAACTATGGCTACACCTTC | CARSGTPTENYGYTF
TRBD1 | TRBJ1-2 | few | TRBV29-1 | TGCAGCGCTCGGGACAGGCACCGCTTCGGCTATGGCTACACCTTC | CSARDRHRFGYGYTF
- | TRBJ1-1 | - | TRBV12-3/TRBV12-4 | TGTGCCAGCAGAGAGGGGAGGGCTGAAGCTTTCTTT | CASREGRAEAFF
TRBD1 | TRBJ1-2 | - | TRBV29-1 | TGCAGCGTTGAGGTGGACTGGGGGACAGCGAGTGAGGGCTACACCTTC | CSVEVDWGTASEGYTF
- | TRBJ2-4 | - | TRBV24-1 | TGTGCCACCAGTGATCGGGGAGAGCCCAAAAACATTCAGTACTTC | CATSDRGEPKNIQYF
- | TRBJ1-2 | - | TRBV24-1 | TGTGCCACCAGTGATTTGTACAGGGAGGACTACACCTTC | CATSDLYREDYTF
- | TRBJ2-5 | few | TRBV10-2 | TGCGCCAGCAGTGAGATCGATACCTTGGGGAAGACCCAGTACTTC | CASSEIDTLGKTQYF
- | TRBJ2-3 | few | TRBV7-2 | TGTGCCAGCAGCAACGGACCAGATACGCAGTATTTT | CASSNGPDTQYF
- | TRBJ2-1 | - | TRBV5-1 | TGCGCCAGCAGCTTGGAACGGAACTACAATGAGCAGTTCTTC | CASSLERNYNEQFF
- | TRBJ1-2 | - | TRBV10-2 | TGCGCCAGCAGTGAGTCCATATTCTATGGCTACACCTTC | CASSESIFYGYTF
- | TRBJ1-4 | - | TRBV28 | TGTGCCAGCTCACCGGAGCCAGAAAAACTGTTTTTT | CASSPEPEKLFF
- | TRBJ2-2 | few | TRBV7-9 | TGTGCCAGCAGCCGACGGACTTGGACCGGGGAGCTGTTTTTT | CASSRRTWTGELFF
TRBD2 | TRBJ2-3 | many | TRBV29-1 | TGCAGCGTTACTAGCGGGGCTAGCACAGATACGCAGTATTTT | CSVTSGASTDTQYF
- | TRBJ2-3 | many | TRBV29-1 | TGCAGCGTTGCCAACACAGATACGCAGTATTTT | CSVANTDTQYF